This TCR beta chain was retrieved from a study of control samples from healthy donors and cancer patients. Germline CDR1 reads MNHEY; CDR2 reads SVGEGT. This CDR3 contains 20 residues. Trimming took 6 bases from V and 0 from J, leaving 27 bases between them. This clone was seen just once. Clones were sequenced by immunoSEQ multiplex PCR, and TCRdb holds only the in-frame ones, with some missing. Of 120,000 to 150,000 clones listed, roughly 92% are singletons. The sample was blood. This chain uses TRBV6-2 or TRBV6-3 with TRBJ2-4; unclear D gene. The clonotype was recovered from a man between 35 and 55 years old in good health. The CDR3 coding sequence is TGTGCCAGCAGCCCCTATAGCCTCAGGATAACCGTATTAGCCAAAAACATTCAGTACTTC. Its protein product is CASSPYSLRITVLAKNIQYF.